This T cell receptor beta chain was recovered during a study of T cells in Graves' hyperthyroidism and ophthalmopathy. Study-wide points: Ophthalmopathy stood apart from stable hyperthyroidism in a 13 V-J model. Ophthalmopathy onset followed model prediction by a median around 6.6 months.

Germline V gene lookup returns CDR1 LNHDA and CDR2 SQIVND (reference sequence). The CDR3 extends over 13 amino acids. Trimming cost V 8 bases and J 6 bases, with 14 bases left between them. This clonotype was found once. Its matching antigen is unknown. Researchers took RNA transcripts and amplified the TCR beta CDR3 regions from them. The TCR CDR3 was amplified in a first-round RT-PCR using the HTBI primer set. Each CDR3 protein is one row after TCRdb ran MiXCR on the multiplex PCR reads. The data hold about 570,000 distinct CDR3 sequences, with roughly 50% observed a single time. Sequenced input: peripheral blood or thyroid tissue (not recorded which). The V and J genes are TRBV19 and TRBJ1-5, with unresolved D. The source of this sequence is an adult woman with Graves' disease, either hyperthyroidism or ophthalmopathy (not recorded which). The CDR3 loop reads CASQTYHRQPQHF. The CDR3 DNA reads TGTGCCAGTCAGACGTATCATCGTCAGCCCCAGCATTTT.